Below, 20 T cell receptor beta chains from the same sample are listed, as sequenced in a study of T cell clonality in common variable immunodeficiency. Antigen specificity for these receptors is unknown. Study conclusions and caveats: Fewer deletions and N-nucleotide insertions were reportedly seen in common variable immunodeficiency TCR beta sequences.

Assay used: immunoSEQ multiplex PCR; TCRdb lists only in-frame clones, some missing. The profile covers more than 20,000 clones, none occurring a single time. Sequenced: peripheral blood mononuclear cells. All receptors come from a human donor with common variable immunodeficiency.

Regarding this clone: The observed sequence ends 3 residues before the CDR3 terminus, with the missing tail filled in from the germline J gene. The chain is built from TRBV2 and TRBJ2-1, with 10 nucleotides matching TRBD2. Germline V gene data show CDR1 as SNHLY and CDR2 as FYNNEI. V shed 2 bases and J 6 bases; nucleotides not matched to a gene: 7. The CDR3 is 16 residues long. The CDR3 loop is CASSETSGRAGNEQFF. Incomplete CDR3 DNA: TGTGCCAGCAGTGAAACAAGCGGGAGGGCGGGCAATGAG. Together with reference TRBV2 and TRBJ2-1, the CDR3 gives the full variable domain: EPEVTQTPSHQVTQMGQEVILRCVPISNHLYFYWYRQILGQKVEFLVSFYNNEISEKSEIFDDQFSVERPDGSNFTLKIRSTKLEDSAMYFCASSETSGRAGNEQFFGPGTRLTVL.

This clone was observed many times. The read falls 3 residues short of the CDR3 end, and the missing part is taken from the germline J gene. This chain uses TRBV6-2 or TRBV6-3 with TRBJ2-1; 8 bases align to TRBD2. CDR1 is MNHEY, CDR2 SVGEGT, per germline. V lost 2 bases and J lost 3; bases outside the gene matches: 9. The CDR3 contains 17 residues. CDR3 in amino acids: CASSYEAGGRFYNEQFF. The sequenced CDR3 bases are TGTGCCAGCAGTTACGAGGCGGGGGGCCGCTTCTACAATGAG.

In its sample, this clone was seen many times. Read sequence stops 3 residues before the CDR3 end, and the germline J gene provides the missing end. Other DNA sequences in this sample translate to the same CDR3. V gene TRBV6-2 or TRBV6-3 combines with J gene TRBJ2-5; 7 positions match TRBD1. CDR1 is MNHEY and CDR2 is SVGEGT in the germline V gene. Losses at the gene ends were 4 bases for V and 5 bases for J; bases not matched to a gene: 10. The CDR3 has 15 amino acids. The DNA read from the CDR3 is TGTGCCAGCAGTTTAAATTACAGGGGTACTGAGACC. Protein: CASSLNYRGTET. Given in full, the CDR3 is CASSLNYRGTETQYF.

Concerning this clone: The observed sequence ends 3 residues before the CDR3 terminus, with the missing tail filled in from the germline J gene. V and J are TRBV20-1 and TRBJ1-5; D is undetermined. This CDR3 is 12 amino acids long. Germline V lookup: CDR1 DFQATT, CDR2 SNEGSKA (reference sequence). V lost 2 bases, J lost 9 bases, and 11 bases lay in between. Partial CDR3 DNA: TGCAGTGCTAGAAAAGGTAGGGCGCCC. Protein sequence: CSARKGRAP. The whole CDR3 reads CSARKGRAPQHF.

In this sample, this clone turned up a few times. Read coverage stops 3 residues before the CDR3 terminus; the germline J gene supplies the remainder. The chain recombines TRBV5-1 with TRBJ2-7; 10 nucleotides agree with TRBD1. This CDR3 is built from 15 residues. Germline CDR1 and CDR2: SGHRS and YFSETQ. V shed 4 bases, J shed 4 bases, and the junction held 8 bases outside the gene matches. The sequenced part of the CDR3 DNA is TGCGCCAGCAGCAATATATGGACAGGGGGTTACGAG. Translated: CASSNIWTGGYE. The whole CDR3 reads CASSNIWTGGYEQYF.

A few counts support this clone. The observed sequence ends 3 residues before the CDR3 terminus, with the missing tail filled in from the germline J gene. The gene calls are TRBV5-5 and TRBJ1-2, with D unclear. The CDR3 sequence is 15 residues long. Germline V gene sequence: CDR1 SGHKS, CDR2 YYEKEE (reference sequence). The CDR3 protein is CASTQALGGFWGYTF. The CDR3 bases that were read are TGTGCCAGCACCCAGGCCCTGGGTGGATTCTGGGGC.

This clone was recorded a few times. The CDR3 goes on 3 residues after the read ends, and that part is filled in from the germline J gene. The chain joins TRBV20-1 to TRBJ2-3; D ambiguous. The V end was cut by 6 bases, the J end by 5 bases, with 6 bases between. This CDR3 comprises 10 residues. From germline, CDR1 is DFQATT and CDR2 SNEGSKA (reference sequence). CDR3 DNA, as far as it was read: TGCAGTGCAACAAAAGATACG. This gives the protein CSATKDT. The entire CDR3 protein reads CSATKDTQYF.

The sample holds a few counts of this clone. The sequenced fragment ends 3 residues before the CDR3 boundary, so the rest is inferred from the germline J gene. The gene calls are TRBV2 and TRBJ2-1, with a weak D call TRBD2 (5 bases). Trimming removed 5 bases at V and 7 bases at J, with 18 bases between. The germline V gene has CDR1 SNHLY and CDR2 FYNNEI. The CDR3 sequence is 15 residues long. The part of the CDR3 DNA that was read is TGTGCCAGCAGTCAGCTAGCTTTATCAACAAATGAG. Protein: CASSQLALSTNE. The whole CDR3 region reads CASSQLALSTNEQFF.

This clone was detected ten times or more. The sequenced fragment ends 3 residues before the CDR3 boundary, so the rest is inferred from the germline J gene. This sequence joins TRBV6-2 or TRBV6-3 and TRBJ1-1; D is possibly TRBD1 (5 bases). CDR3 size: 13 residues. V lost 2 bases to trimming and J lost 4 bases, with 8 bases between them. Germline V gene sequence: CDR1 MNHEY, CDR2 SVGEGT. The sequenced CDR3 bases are TGTGCCAGCAGTTACGGGACTGGCACTGAA. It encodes CASSYGTGTE. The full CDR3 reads CASSYGTGTEAFF.

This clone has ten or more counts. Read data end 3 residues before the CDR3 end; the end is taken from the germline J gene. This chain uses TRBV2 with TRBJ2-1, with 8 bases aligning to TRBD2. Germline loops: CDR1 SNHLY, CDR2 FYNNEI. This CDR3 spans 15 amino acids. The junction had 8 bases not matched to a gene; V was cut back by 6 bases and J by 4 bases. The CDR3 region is CASSSQRGPYNEQFF. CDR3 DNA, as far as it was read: TGTGCCAGCAGCAGCCAGCGGGGGCCTTACAATGAG.

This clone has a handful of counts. Incomplete CDR3 DNA: TGTGCCGGCGGGGTTGGGTCACCCGGGGAG. This sequence encodes CAGGVGSPGE. The whole CDR3 region reads CAGGVGSPGELFF. J is TRBJ2-2 and V is TRBV19; possible D gene TRBD2, 6 bases. The read finishes 3 residues shy of the CDR3 end, and the germline J gene is used to complete it. This CDR3 contains 13 residues. V lost 11 bases and J 6 bases, leaving 16 bases between the germline ends. Germline assignment: CDR1 LNHDA and CDR2 SQIVND (reference sequence).

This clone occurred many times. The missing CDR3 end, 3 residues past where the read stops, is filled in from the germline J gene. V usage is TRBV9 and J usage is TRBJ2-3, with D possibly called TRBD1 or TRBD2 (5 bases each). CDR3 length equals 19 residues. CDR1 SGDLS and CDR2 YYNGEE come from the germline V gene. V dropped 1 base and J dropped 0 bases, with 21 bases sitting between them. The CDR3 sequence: CASSVPGWLGEISTDTQYF. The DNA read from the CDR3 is TGTGCCAGCAGCGTACCAGGGTGGTTGGGAGAGATAAGCACAGATACG.

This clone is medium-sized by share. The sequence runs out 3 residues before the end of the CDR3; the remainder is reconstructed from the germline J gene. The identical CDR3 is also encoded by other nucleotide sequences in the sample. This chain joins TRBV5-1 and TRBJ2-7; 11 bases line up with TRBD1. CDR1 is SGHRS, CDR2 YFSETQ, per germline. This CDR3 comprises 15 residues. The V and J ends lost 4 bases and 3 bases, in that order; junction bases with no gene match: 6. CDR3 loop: CASSPGQGAFYEQYF. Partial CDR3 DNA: TGCGCCAGCAGCCCCGGACAGGGGGCCTTCTACGAG.

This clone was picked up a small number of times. The CDR3 bases that were read are TGCGCCAGCAGCTTCTACAAAAGGGCCAGTACCTACGAG. Protein sequence: CASSFYKRASTYE. In full, the CDR3 reads CASSFYKRASTYEQYF. The chain has TRBV5-1 and TRBJ2-7; D remains unclear. The CDR3 goes on 3 residues after the read ends, and that part is filled in from the germline J gene. The CDR3 sequence is 16 residues long. Trimming stripped 2 bases from V and 2 bases from J, with 17 bases between. Germline V gives CDR1 SGHRS, CDR2 YFSETQ.

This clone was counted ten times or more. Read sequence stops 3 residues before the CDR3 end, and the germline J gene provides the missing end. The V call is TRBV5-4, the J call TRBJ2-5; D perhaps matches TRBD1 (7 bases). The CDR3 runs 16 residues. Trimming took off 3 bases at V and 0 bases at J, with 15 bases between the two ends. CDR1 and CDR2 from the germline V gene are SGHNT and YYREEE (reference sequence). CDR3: CASSSTGSGYQETQYF. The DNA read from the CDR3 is TGTGCCAGCAGCTCGACAGGGAGCGGGTACCAAGAGACC.

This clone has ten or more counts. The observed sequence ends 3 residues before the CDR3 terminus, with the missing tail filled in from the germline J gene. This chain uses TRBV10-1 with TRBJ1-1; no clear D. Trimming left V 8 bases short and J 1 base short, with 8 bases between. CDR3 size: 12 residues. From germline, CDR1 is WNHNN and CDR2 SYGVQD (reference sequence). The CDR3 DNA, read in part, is TGCGCCAGCGGCAGGAGGAACACTGAA. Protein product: CASGRRNTE. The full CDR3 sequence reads CASGRRNTEAFF.

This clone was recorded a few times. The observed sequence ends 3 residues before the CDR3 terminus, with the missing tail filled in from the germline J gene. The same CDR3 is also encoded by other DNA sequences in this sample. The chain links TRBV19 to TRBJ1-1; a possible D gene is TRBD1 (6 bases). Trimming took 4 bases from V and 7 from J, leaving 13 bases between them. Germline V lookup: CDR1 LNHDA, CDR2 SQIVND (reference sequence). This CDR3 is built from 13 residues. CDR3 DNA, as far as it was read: TGTGCCAGTAGTAAGGGGGAGGGTCTTGAA. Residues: CASSKGEGLE. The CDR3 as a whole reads CASSKGEGLEAFF.

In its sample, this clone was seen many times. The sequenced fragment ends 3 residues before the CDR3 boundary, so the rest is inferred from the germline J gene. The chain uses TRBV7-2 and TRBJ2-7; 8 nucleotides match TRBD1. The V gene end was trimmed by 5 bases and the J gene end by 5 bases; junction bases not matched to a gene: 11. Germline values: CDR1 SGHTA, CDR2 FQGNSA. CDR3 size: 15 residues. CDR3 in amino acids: CASSTRTGRSDEQYF. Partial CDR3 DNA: TGTGCCAGCAGCACCCGGACAGGGCGGTCGGACGAG.

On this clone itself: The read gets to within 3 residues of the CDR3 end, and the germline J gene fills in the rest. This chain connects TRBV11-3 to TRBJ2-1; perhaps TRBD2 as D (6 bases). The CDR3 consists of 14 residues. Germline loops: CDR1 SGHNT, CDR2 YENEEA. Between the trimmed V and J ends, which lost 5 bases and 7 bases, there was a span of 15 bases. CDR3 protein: CASSQGGARNEQFF. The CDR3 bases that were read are TGTGCCAGCAGCCAAGGCGGGGCGAGAAATGAG.

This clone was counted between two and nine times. The covered CDR3 bases are TGTGCCAGTAGCGGGACAGCCGTGGGCACAGATACG. Translating gives CASSGTAVGTDT. The full-length CDR3 reads as CASSGTAVGTDTQYF. The genes are TRBV19 and TRBJ2-3, with TRBD1 matching over 7 bases. The read comes to an end 3 residues before the CDR3 does, leaving the germline J gene to fill in the end. Looked up from germline, CDR1 is LNHDA and CDR2 is SQIVND (reference sequence). Unmatched junction bases numbered 7, after V lost 6 bases and J lost 1 base. The CDR3 sequence is 15 residues long.